Listed below are T cell receptor beta chains from one sample, sequenced in a study of blood T cell repertoires in COVID-19. Clones were sequenced by immunoSEQ multiplex PCR, and TCRdb holds only the in-frame ones, with some missing. The data contain about 45,000 clones, 75% to 90% of them seen just once; the ten biggest clones take up 23%. Sequencing was done on a sample of peripheral blood. The receptors here all came from a woman aged 80 or over in a cohort sampled during active or convalescent COVID-19. CDR3s leave out the opening cysteine and the closing phenylalanine or tryptophan.

>TRBV10-2
ASSERLAGGETQY
>TRBV24-1
ATSDRTGDNYGYT
>TRBV5-1
ASSLDELPQY
>TRBV5-5
ASSLVRTRDEQF
>TRBV3-1/TRBV3-2
ASSPRPYSTVFHEQY
>TRBV7-8
ASSPTSGSSDTQY
>TRBV3-1/TRBV3-2
ASSQAVIAAPTQETQY
>TRBV9
ASSFLSADTQY
>TRBV7-9
ASSPGLAGEPYEQY
>TRBV3-1/TRBV3-2
ASRPGGENTEAF
>TRBV6-5
ASSPRDRGYEQY
>TRBV12-3/TRBV12-4
ATGGTGTYEQY
>TRBV3-1/TRBV3-2
ASSQGSPGSGANVLT
>TRBV5-4
ASSLPGGKSPLH
>TRBV5-1
ASSLSPGIYEQY
>TRBV5-5
ASSLAFGSWHITGELF
>TRBV10-2
ASSVRGGAYEQY
>TRBV4-1
AGGRGLNSPLH
>TRBV5-1
ASSREGGNQPQH
>TRBV5-1
ASSLVVRTGGNEQF
>TRBV10-3
AISGGTGYSNSYNEQF
>TRBV5-1
ASSLQAGAQETQY
>TRBV6-2/TRBV6-3
ASSYSRTSGRSPQY
>TRBV5-1
ASSSGGTGELF
>TRBV11-2
ASSLSGGTYEQY
>TRBV5-8
ASSFDTNTYNEQF
>TRBV29-1
SVDTGGETTEAF
>TRBV30
AWSVRGSETQY
>TRBV6-5
ASTQVASYGYT
>TRBV6-1
ASSEGQGLRNTIY
>TRBV5-6
ASSRLGTRGLSETQY
>TRBV29-1
SVESTRYTEAF
>TRBV7-6
ASSLTGGRGEQY
>TRBV12-3/TRBV12-4
ASSFNGEKLF
>TRBV3-1/TRBV3-2
ASSQEASRIYNEQF
>TRBV7-8
ASSLVSEQGTRPGANVLT
>TRBV29-1
SVESDTQY
>TRBV24-1
ATSTGTGGFYEQY
>TRBV6-5
ASSYSTAAGLSYT
>TRBV2
ASRGGVAGVGDTQY
>TRBV28
ASIPGHQNTEAF
>TRBV6-2/TRBV6-3
ASSYLKDRSGAF
>TRBV4-2
ASSQVGGVNNSPLH
>TRBV10-3
AATPEDLVEGEAF
>TRBV6-6
ASTHEGRISNQPQH
>TRBV4-1
ASSQELGQNTGELF
>TRBV11-2
ASSLDRRGTQH
>TRBV7-3
ASSPGGTGELF
>TRBV28
ASSTRLGKQF
>TRBV2
ASSSQGGNTEAF
>TRBV19
ASSTETLGPNQPQH
>TRBV18
ASSPPATAKNIQY
>TRBV5-1
ASSLDPSGGGTDTQY
>TRBV7-7
ASGAAVTGELF
>TRBV11-2
ASRGQVHEQY
>TRBV6-2/TRBV6-3
ASSPTGGRFNEQY
>TRBV10-3
AISQGNYEQY
>TRBV11-2
ASSLAGTHNSPLH
>TRBV5-4
ASSSRGAYGYT
>TRBV4-1
ASSQTKHDEQY